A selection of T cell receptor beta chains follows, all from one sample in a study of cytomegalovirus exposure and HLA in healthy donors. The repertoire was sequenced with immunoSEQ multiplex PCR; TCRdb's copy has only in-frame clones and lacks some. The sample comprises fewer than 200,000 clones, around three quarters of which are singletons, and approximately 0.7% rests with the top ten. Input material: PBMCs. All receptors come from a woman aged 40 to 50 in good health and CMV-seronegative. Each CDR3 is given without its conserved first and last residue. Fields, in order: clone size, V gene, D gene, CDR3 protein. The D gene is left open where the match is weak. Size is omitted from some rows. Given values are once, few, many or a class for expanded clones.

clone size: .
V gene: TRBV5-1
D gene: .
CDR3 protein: ASSSAPGGVGNQPQH

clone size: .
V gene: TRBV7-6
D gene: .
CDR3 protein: ASSPPGQGNEKLF

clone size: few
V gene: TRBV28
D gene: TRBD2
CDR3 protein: ASSFILGGYGGELF

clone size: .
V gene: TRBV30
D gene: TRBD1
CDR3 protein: AWGSGTGGWNSPLH

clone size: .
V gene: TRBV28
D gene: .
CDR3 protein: ASSFTRYRERSNQPQH

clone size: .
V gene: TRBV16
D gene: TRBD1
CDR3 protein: ASSQTGTAISYEQY

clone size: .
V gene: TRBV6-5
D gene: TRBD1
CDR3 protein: ASSQGQEAF

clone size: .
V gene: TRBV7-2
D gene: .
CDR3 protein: ASSLVASTNEKLF

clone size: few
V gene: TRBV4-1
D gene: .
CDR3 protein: ASSQVDSYGYT

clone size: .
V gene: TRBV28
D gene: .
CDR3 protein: ASGSRGGWETQY

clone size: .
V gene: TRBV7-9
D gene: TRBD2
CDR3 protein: ASSLGALAGVGNEQF

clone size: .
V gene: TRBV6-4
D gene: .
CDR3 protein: ARIAVRTTLRFYEQY

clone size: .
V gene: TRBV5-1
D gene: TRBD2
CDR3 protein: ASTLERGEQF

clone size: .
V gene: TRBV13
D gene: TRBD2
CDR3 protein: ASSLGAGAPGELF

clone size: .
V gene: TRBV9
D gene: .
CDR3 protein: ASSVVGDTLDEQF

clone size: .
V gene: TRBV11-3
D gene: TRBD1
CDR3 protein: ASSFPGTGAGELF

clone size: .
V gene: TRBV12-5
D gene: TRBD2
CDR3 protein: ASAPGLDTDTQY

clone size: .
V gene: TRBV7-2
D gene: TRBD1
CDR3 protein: ASSLDPGGTEAF

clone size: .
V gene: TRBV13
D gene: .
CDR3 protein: ASSLESRDNEQF

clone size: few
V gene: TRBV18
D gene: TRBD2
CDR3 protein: ASSPPGTSGQWTQY

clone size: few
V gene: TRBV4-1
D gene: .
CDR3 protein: ASSQVSRQETQY

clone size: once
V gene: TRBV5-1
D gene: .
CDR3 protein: ASSLGGEGVAF

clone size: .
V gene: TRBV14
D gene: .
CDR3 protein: ASSPYPGEQY

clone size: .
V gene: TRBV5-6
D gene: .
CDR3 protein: ASSTDRLIPQY

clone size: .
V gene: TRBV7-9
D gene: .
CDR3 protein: ASSLDSMLEAF

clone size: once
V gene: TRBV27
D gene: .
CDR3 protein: ASSLSTGGAYGYT

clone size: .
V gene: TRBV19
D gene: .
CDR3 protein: ASSIDREQETQY

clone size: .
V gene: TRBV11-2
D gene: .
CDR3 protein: ASSSPRVVYGNTIY

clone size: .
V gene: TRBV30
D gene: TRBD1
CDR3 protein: AWSVDRASPLH

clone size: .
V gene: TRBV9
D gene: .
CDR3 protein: ASSVQGLPGTDTQY

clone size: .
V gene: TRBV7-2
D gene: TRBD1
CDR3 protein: ASSLDRVIGYT

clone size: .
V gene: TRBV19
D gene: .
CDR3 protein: ASLDITGNTIY

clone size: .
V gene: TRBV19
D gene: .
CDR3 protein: ASSITAWSGEQY

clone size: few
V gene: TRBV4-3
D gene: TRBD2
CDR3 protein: ASSHTSGSTDTQY

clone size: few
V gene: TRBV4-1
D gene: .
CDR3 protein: ASSRSLGEESTEAF

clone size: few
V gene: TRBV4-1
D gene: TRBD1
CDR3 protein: ASSRQGLISGANVLT

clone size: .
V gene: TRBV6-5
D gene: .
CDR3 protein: ASSSVNTEAF

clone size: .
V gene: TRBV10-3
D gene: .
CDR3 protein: AISESVSNTGELF

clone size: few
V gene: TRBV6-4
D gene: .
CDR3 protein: ASSGGGFGYT

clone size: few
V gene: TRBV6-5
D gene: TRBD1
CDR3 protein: ASSYRPTGTYEQY

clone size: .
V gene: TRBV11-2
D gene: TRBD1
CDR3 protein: ASSPRDRGRADTQY

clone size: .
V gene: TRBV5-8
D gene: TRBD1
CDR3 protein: ASSSGTVSNQPQH

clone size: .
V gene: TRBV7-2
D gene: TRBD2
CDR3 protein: ASTGTSGSWEQY

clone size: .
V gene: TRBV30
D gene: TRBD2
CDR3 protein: AASGGSSYEQY

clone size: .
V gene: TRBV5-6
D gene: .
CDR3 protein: ASSLGRTSYEQY

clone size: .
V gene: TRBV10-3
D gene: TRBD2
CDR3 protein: AISPSGRADQETQY

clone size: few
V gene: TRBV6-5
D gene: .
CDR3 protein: ASSYSGSAEAF

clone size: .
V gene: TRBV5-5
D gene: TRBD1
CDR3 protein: ASSLGTGTDTQY

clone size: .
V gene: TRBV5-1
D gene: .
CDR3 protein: ASSSLGSQETQY

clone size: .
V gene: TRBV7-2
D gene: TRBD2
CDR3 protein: ASSSGLAGATGELF

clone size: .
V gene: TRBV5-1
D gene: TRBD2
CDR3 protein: ASSFSGRTDTQY

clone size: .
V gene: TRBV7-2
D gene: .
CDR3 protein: ASSSISTLYGYT

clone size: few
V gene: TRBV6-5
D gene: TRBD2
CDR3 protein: ASSRPSGGHGEQY

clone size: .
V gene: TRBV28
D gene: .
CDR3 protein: ASSPKERLGNTIY

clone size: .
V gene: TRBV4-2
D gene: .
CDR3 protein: ASRTVDSSEQF

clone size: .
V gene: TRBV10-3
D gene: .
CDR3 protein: AISDDRNSPLH

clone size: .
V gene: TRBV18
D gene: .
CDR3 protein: ASSRGTVGSGTEAF